The 2 T cell receptor beta chains below were found in one sample sequenced in a study of blood T cell repertoires in COVID-19. Assay used: immunoSEQ multiplex PCR; TCRdb lists only in-frame clones, some missing. The sample includes more than 150,000 clones, around 89% of them seen just once. Source material: peripheral blood. The receptor source for this set is a woman between 40 and 55 years old with acute or convalescent COVID-19.

The genes are TRBV5-1 and TRBJ1-1; D may be TRBD1 (6 bases). Germline CDR1 and CDR2: SGHRS and YFSETQ. V dropped 0 bases and J dropped 0 bases, with 15 bases sitting between them. The CDR3 spans 17 residues. The CDR3 loop is CASSLAGSQGLNTEAFF. The CDR3 DNA sequence: TGCGCCAGCAGCTTGGCCGGGTCGCAGGGGTTGAACACTGAAGCTTTCTTT.

The chain employs TRBV27 and TRBJ2-3, with no clear D. The CDR3 has 16 amino acids. CDR1 is MNHEY and CDR2 is SMNVEV in the germline V gene (reference sequence). Trimming stripped 5 bases from V and 6 bases from J, with 21 bases between. The CDR3: CASSPLLVFATDTQYF. CDR3 in DNA: TGTGCCAGCAGTCCCCTGTTAGTCTTCGCGACTGATACGCAGTATTTT.